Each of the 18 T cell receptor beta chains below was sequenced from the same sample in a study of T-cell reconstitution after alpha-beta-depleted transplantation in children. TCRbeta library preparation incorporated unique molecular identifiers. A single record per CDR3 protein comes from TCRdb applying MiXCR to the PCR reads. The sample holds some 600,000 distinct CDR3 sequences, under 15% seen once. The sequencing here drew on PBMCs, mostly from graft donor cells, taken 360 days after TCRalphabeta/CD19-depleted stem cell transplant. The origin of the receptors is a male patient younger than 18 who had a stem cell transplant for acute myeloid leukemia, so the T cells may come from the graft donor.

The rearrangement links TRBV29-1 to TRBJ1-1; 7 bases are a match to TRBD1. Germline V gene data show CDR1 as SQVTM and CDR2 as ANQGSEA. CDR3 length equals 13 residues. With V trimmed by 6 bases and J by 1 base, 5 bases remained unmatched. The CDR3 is CSVHRGGNTEAFF. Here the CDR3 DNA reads TGCAGCGTCCACAGGGGCGGGAACACTGAAGCTTTCTTT.

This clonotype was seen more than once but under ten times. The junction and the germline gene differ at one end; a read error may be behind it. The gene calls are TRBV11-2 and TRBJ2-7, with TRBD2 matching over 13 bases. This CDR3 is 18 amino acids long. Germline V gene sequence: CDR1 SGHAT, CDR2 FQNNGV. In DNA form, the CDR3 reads TGTGTCCTAAGCACCGTTCAACTAGCGGGAGGGCCCAATTTTCCCTCTTCCTTC. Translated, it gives CVLSTVQLAGGPNFPSSF.

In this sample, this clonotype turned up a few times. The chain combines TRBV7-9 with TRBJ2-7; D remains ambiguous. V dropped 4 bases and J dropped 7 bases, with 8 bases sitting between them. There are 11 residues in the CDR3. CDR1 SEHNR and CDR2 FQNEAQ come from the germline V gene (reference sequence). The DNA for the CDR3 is TGTGCCAGCAGCTCAGTTTTAGAGCAGTACTTC. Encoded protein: CASSSVLEQYF.

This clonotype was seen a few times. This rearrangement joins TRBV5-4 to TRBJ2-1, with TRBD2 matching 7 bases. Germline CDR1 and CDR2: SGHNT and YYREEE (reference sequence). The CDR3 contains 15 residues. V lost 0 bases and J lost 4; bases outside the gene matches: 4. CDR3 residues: CASSLGGRRYNEQFF. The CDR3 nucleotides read TGTGCCAGCAGCTTGGGCGGGAGAAGGTACAATGAGCAGTTCTTC. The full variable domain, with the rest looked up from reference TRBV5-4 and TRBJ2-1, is ETGVTQSPTHLIKTRGQQVTLRCSSQSGHNTVSWYQQALGQGPQFIFQYYREEENGRGNFPPRFSGLQFPNYSSELNVNALELDDSALYLCASSLGGRRYNEQFFGPGTRLTVL.

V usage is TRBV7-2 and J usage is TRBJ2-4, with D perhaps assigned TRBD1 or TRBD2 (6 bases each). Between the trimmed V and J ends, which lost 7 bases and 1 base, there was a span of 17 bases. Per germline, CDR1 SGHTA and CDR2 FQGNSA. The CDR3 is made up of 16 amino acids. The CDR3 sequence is CASTTKGGEAKNIQYF. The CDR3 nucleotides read TGTGCCAGCACCACCAAGGGGGGCGAGGCCAAAAACATTCAGTACTTC.

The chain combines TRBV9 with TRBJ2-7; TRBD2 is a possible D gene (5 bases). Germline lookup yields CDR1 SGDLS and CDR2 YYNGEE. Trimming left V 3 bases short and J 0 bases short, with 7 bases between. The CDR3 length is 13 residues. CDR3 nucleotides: TGTGCCAGCAGCGCCGGGGTCTCCTACGAGCAGTACTTC. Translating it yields CASSAGVSYEQYF.

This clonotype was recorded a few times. Here the CDR3 reads CASSLALWGSTDTQYF. The CDR3 nucleotides read TGTGCCAGCAGCTTAGCGCTTTGGGGGAGCACAGATACGCAGTATTTT. The rearrangement links TRBV7-9 to TRBJ2-3; D may correspond to TRBD1 or TRBD2 (5 bases each). The CDR3 length is 16 residues. Trimming shortened V by 0 bases and J by 0 bases, and 10 bases separated the two germline ends. Germline values: CDR1 SEHNR, CDR2 FQNEAQ (reference sequence).

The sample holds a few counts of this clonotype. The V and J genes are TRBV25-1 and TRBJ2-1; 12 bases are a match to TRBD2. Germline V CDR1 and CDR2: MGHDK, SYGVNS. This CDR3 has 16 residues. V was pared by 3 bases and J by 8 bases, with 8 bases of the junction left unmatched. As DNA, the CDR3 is TGTGCCAGCAGTGAGGAGAGACTAGCGGGAGAGGATGAGCAGTTCTTC. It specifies CASSEERLAGEDEQFF.

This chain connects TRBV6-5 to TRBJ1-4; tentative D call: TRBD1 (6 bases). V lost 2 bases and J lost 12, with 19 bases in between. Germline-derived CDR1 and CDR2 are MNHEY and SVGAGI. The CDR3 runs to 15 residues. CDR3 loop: CASSYLDIGGGELFF. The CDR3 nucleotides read TGTGCCAGCAGTTACCTTGACATAGGGGGAGGCGAACTGTTTTTT.

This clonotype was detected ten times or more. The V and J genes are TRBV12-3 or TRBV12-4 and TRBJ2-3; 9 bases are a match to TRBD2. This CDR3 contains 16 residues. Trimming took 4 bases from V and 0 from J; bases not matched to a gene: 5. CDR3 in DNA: TGTGCCAGCAGTTGGACTACTAGCGGGAGCACAGATACGCAGTATTTT. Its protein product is CASSWTTSGSTDTQYF.

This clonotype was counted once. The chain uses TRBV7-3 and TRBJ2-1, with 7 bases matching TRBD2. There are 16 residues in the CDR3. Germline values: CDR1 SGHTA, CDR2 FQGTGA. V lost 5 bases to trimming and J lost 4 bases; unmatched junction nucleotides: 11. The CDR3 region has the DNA TGTGCCAGCAGCGGACTAGTGGGAGGTAATTACAATGAGCAGTTCTTC. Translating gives CASSGLVGGNYNEQFF.

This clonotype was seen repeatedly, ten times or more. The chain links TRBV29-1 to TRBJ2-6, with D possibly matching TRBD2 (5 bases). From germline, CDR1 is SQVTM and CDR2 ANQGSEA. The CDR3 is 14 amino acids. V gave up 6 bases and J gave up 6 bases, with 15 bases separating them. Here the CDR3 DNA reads TGCAGCGTCCGGCCCGAGGGTCCGGCCAACGTCCTGACTTTC. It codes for CSVRPEGPANVLTF.

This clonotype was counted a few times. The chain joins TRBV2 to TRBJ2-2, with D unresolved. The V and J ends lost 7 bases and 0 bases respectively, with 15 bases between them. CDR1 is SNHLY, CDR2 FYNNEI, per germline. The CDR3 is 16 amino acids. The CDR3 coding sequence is TGTGCCAGCACCATCTTACTCCAGGCGAACACCGGGGAGCTGTTTTTT. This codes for CASTILLQANTGELFF.

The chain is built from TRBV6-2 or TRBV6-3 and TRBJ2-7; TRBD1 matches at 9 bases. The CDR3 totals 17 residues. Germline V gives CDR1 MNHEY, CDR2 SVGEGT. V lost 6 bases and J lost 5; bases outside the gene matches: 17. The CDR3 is CASRFTRDRAVVDEQYF. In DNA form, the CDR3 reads TGTGCCAGCAGATTCACCCGGGACAGGGCAGTGGTTGACGAGCAGTACTTC.

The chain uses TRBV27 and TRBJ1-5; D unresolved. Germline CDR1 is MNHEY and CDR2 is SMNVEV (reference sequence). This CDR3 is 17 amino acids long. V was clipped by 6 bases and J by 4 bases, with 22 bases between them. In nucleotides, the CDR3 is TGTGCCAGCAGCCTGGCCCTCATGCAGACAAGAAATCAGCCCCAGCATTTT. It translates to CASSLALMQTRNQPQHF.

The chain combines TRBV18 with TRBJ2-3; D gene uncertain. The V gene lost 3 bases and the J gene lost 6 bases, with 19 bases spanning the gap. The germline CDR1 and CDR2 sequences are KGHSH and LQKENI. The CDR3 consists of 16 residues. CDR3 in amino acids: CASSPLDWSLADTQYF. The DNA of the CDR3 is TGTGCCAGCTCACCCCTAGACTGGTCCCTGGCTGATACGCAGTATTTT.

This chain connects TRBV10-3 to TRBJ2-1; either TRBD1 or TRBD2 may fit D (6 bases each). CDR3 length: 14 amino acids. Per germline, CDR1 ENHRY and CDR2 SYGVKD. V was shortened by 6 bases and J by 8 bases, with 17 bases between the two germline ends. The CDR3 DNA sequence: TGTGCCATCAGCCTGAGGGGGGCGGCTGATGAGCAGTTCTTC. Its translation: CAISLRGAADEQFF.

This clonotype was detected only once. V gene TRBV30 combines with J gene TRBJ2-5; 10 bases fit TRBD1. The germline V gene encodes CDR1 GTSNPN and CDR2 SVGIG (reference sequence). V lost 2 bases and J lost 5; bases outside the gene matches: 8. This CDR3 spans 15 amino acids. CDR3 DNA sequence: TGTGCCTGGAGTCGGGACAGGGGAGCAGAGGAGACCCAGTACTTC. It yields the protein CAWSRDRGAEETQYF.